Reported below is one T cell receptor beta chain. Its antigen remains unknown. Four PCR rounds used nested alpha and beta constant region primers plus the SP2 primer. Alpha and beta constant region primers primed reverse transcription for blood and skin samples. MiXCR, applied by TCRdb to the 5' RACE reads, yields one record per CDR3 protein. The data show tens of thousands of distinct CDR3 sequences, roughly 6.7% seen once. This entry is derived from a study of naive and memory T cell subsets. Overall study results and limits: The RNA method is potentially sensitive to activation and differentiation changes.

Germline V gene lookup returns CDR1 LNHDA and CDR2 SQIVND (reference sequence). The V end lost 5 bases, the J end lost 14 bases, and 19 bases lay between the germline ends. The CDR3 consists of 13 residues. TCR cDNA received a 3' ligated oligonucleotide that carried a UMI. Adult healthy volunteers gave 2.5 ml peripheral blood for whole-blood RNA. This rearrangement joins TRBV19 to TRBJ2-1; maybe TRBD2 (6 bases). This TCR derives from a male donor in good health. In DNA form, the CDR3 reads TGTGCCAGTAGTCCCCCGGGACTTTTTGGCGAGTTCTTC. Translated: CASSPPGLFGEFF. Combining the CDR3 with reference TRBV19 and TRBJ2-1 gives the whole variable domain DGGITQSPKYLFRKEGQNVTLSCEQNLNHDAMYWYRQDPGQGLRLIYYSQIVNDFQKGDIAEGYSVSREKKESFPLTVTSAQKNPTAFYLCASSPPGLFGEFFGPGTRLTVL.